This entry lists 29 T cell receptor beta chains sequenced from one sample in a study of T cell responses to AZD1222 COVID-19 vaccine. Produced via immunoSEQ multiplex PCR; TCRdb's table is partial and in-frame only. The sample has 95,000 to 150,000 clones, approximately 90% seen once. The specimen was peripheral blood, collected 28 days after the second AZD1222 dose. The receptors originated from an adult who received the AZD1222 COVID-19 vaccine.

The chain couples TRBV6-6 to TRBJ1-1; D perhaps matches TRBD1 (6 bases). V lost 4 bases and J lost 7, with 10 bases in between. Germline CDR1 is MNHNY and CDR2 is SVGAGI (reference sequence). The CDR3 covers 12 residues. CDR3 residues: CASSSQGREAFF. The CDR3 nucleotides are TGTGCCAGCAGTTCCCAGGGGCGTGAAGCTTTCTTT.

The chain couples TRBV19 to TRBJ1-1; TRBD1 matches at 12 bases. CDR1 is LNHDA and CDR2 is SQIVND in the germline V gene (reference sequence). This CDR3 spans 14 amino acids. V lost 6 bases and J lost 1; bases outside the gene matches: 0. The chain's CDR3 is CASRGQGANTEAFF. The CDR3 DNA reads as TGTGCCAGTAGGGGACAGGGGGCGAACACTGAAGCTTTCTTT.

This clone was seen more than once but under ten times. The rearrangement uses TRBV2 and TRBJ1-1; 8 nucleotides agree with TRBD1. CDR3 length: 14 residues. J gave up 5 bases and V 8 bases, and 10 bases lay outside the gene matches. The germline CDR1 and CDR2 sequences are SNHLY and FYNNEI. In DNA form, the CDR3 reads TGTGCCAGCCAGACAGGGGTTTTCGTTACTGAAGCTTTCTTT. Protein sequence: CASQTGVFVTEAFF.

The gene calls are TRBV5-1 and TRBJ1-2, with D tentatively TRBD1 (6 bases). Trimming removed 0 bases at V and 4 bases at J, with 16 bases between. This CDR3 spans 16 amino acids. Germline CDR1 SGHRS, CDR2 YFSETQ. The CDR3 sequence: CASSLEGVLGSYGYTF. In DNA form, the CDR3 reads TGCGCCAGCAGCTTGGAGGGGGTCCTCGGTTCCTATGGCTACACCTTC.

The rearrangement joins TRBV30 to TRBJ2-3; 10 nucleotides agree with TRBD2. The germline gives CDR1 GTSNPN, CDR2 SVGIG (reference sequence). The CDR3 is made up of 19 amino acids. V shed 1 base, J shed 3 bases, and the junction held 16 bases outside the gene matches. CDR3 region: CAWSDLRGQAGGYTDTQYF. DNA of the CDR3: TGTGCCTGGAGTGACCTAAGGGGTCAAGCGGGGGGGTATACAGATACGCAGTATTTT.

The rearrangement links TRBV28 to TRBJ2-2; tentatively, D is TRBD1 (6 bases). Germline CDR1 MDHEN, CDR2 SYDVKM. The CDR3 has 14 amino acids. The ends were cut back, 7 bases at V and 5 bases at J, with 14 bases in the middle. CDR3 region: CASKGQGRTGELFF. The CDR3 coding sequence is TGTGCCAGCAAAGGCCAGGGGCGGACCGGGGAGCTGTTTTTT.

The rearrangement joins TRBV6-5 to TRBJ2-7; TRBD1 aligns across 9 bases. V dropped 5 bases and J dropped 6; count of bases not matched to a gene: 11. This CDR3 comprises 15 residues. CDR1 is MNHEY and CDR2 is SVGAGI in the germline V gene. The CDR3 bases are TGTGCCAGCAGTAGGGACAGGGCCACGGTGGGCGAGCAGTACTTC. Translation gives CASSRDRATVGEQYF.

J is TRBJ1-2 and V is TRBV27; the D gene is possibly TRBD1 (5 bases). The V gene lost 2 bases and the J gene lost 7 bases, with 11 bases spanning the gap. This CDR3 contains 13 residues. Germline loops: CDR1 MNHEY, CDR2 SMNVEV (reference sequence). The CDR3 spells CASSLGTAFGYTF. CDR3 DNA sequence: TGTGCCAGCAGTTTAGGGACGGCGTTTGGCTACACCTTC.

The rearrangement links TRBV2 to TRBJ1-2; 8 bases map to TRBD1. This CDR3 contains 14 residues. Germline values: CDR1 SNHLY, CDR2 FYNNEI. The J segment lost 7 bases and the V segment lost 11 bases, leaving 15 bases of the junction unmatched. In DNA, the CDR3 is TGTGCCGGGGAACCCGACAGGGGCTTAAGTGGCTACACCTTC. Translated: CAGEPDRGLSGYTF.

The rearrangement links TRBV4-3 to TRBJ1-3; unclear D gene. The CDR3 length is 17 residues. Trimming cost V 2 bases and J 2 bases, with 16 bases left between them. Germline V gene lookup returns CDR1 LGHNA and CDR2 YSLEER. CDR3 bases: TGCGCCAGCAGCCAACAAAAGGACCTTCTAGCTGGAAACACCATATATTTT. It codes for CASSQQKDLLAGNTIYF.

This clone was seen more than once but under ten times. DNA of the CDR3: TGCGCCAGCAGCCAAGATTATCCAGGACTGTACGGGGAGCAGTACTTC. It translates to CASSQDYPGLYGEQYF. The J gene is TRBJ2-7, the V gene TRBV4-1; D possibly corresponds to TRBD2 (5 bases). This CDR3 is 16 amino acids long. V was shortened by 0 bases and J by 7 bases, with 19 bases between the two germline ends. CDR1 is MGHRA and CDR2 is YSYEKL in the germline V gene.

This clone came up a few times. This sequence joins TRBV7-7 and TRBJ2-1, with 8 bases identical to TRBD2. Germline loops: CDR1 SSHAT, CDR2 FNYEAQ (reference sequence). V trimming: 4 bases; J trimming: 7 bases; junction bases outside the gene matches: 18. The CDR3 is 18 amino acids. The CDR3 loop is CASSSGLAGGAIVNEQFF. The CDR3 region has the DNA TGTGCCAGCAGCTCAGGACTTGCCGGGGGGGCCATCGTAAATGAGCAGTTCTTC.

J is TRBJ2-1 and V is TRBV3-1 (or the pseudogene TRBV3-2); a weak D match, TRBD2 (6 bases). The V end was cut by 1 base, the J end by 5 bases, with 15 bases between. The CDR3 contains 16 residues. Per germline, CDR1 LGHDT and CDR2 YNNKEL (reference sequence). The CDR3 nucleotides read TGTGCCAGCAGCCAAGGAGTAGCGGTATTTGACAATGAGCAGTTCTTC. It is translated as CASSQGVAVFDNEQFF.

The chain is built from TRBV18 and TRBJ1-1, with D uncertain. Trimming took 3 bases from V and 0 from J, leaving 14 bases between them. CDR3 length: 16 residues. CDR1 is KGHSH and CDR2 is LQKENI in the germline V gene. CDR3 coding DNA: TGTGCCAGCTCACCCTCTGTTACGGGGATGAACACTGAAGCTTTCTTT. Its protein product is CASSPSVTGMNTEAFF.

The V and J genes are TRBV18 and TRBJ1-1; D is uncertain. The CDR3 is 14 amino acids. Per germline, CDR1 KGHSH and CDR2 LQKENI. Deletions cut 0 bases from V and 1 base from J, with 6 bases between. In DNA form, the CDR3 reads TGTGCCAGCTCACCACCGGTACAGAACACTGAAGCTTTCTTT. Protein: CASSPPVQNTEAFF.

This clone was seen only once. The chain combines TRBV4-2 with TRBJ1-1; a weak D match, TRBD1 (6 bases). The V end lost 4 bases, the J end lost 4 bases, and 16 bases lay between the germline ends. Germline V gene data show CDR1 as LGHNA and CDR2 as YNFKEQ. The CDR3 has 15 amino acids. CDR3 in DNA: TGTGCCAGCAGCCCGCCCGGGGGGCTGTTCACTGAAGCTTTCTTT. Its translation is CASSPPGGLFTEAFF.

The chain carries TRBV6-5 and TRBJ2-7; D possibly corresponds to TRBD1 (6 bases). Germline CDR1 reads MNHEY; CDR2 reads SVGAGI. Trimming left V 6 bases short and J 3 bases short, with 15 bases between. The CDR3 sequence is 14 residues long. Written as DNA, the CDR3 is TGTGCCAGCAGCGTGGGCAGGGGAAACTACGAGCAGTACTTC. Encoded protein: CASSVGRGNYEQYF.

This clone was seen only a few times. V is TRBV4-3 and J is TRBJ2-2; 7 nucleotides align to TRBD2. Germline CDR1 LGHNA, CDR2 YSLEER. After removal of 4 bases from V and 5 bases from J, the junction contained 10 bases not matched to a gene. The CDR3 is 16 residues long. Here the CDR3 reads CASSLGTTSGTGELFF. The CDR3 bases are TGCGCCAGCAGCCTCGGGACTACTAGTGGTACCGGGGAGCTGTTTTTT.

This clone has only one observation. CDR3 sequence: CASSYSMGSTEAFF. The CDR3 nucleotides are TGTGCCAGCAGTTACTCGATGGGGAGCACTGAAGCTTTCTTT. The J gene is TRBJ1-1, the V gene TRBV6-2 or TRBV6-3; D is uncertain. This CDR3 spans 14 amino acids. V dropped 0 bases and J dropped 4 bases, with 9 bases sitting between them. CDR1 is MNHEY, CDR2 SVGEGT, per germline.

CDR3 DNA sequence: TGTGCCAGCAGCTTGGTTCGGCACAATTCACCCCTCCACTTT. Translating gives CASSLVRHNSPLHF. The chain combines TRBV5-6 with TRBJ1-6; D not resolved. Looked up from germline, CDR1 is SGHDT and CDR2 is YYEEEE. The CDR3 runs 14 residues. V lost 0 bases and J 7 bases, leaving 8 bases between the germline ends. Filled out from reference TRBV5-6 and TRBJ1-6, the complete variable domain reads DAGVTQSPTHLIKTRGQQVTLRCSPKSGHDTVSWYQQALGQGPQFIFQYYEEEERQRGNFPDRFSGHQFPNYSSELNVNALLLGDSALYLCASSLVRHNSPLHFGNGTRLTVT.

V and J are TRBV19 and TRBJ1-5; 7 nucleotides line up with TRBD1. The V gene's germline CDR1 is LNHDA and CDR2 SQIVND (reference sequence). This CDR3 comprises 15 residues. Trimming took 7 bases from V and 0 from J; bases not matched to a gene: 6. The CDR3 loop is CASTPGQPSNQPQHF. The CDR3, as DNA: TGTGCCAGTACCCCGGGACAGCCTAGCAATCAGCCCCAGCATTTT.

CDR3 protein: CASRGGTSSYGYTF. The DNA for the CDR3 is TGTGCCAGTCGTGGGGGCACCTCCTCCTATGGCTACACCTTC. The V and J genes are TRBV6-5 and TRBJ1-2; tentatively, D is TRBD1 (6 bases). The length of the CDR3 is 14 residues. Germline assignment: CDR1 MNHEY and CDR2 SVGAGI. The V end lost 9 bases, the J end lost 4 bases, and 18 bases lay between the germline ends.

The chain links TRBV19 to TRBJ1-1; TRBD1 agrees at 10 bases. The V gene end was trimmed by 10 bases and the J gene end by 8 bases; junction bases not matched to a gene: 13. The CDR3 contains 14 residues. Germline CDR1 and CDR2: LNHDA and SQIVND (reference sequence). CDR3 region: CATSAGQGMLEAFF. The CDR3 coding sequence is TGTGCCACCTCGGCGGGACAGGGGATGTTAGAAGCTTTCTTT.

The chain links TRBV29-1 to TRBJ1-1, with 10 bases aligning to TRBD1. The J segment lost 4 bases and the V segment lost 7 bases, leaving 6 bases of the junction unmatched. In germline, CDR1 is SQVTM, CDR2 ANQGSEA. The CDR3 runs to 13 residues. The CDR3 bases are TGCAGCGGTCGGGACAGGGGAGTCACTGAAGCTTTCTTT. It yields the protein CSGRDRGVTEAFF. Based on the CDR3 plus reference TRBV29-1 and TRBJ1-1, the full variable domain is SAVISQKPSRDICQRGTSLTIQCQVDSQVTMMFWYRQQPGQSLTLIATANQGSEATYESGFVIDKFPISRPNLTFSTLTVSNMSPEDSSIYLCSGRDRGVTEAFFGQGTRLTVV.

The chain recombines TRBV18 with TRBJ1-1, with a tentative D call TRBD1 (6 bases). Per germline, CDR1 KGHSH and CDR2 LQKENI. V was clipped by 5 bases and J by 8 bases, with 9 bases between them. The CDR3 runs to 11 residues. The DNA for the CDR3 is TGTGCCAGCTCAACCGGACAGGAAGCTTTCTTT. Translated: CASSTGQEAFF.

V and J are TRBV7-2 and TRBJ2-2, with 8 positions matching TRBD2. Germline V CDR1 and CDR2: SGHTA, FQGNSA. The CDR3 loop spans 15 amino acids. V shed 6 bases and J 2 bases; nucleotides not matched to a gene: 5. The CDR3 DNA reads TGTGCCAGCAGGCTCGGACTAGCCAACACCGGGGAGCTGTTTTTT. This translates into CASRLGLANTGELFF. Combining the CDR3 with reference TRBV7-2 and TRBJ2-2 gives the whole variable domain GAGVSQSPSNKVTEKGKDVELRCDPISGHTALYWYRQSLGQGLEFLIYFQGNSAPDKSGLPSDRFSAERTGGSVSTLTIQRTQQEDSAVYLCASRLGLANTGELFFGEGSRLTVL.

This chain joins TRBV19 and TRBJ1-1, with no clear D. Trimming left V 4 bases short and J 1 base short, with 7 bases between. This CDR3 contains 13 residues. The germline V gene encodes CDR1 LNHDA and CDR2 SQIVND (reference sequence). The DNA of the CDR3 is TGTGCCAGTAGTAACTCCCCGAACACTGAAGCTTTCTTT. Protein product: CASSNSPNTEAFF.

CDR3 DNA: TGTGCCAGCAGTGAAGCGGGTACCAATGAAAAACTGTTTTTT. Protein: CASSEAGTNEKLFF. The chain has TRBV6-1 and TRBJ1-4, with D hard to call. Trimming pared 0 bases from V and 5 bases from J, leaving 7 bases between. The germline gives CDR1 MNHNS, CDR2 SASEGT. The CDR3 has 14 amino acids.

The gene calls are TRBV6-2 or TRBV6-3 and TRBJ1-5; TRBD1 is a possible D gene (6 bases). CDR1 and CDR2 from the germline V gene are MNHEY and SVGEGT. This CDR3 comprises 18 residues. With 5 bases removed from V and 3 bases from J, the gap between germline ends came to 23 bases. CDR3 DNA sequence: TGTGCCAGCAGTCAACCGCCTAGGGGGAGGGCCCCCAATCAGCCCCAGCATTTT. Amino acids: CASSQPPRGRAPNQPQHF.